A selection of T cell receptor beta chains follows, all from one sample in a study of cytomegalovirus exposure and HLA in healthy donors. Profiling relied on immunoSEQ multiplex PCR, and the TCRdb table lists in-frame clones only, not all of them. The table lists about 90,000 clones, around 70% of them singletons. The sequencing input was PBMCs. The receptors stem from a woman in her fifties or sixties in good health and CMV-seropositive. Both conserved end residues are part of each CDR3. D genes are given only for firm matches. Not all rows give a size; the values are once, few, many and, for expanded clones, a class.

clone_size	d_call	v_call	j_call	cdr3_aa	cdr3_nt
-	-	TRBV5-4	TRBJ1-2	CASSKRGDGYTF	TGTGCCAGCAGCAAGCGGGGGGATGGCTACACCTTC
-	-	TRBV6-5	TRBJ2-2	CASSYSGLNTGELFF	TGTGCCAGCAGTTATTCAGGGTTAAACACCGGGGAGCTGTTTTTT
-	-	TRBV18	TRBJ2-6	CASSPNRGGSIGANVLTF	TGTGCCAGCTCACCGAACAGGGGAGGAAGCATAGGGGCCAACGTCCTGACTTTC
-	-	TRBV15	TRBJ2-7	CATSRGVSVYEQYF	TGTGCCACCAGCAGAGGGGTTAGCGTCTACGAGCAGTACTTC
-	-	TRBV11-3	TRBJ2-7	CASSSYRAGEQYF	TGTGCCAGCAGCTCATACAGGGCTGGCGAGCAGTACTTC
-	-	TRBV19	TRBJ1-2	CASRENPRGYGYTF	TGTGCCAGTAGGGAGAATCCTAGGGGCTATGGCTACACCTTC
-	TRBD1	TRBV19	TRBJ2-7	CASGGGQGVQYEQYF	TGTGCCTCGGGCGGGGGACAGGGAGTGCAATACGAGCAGTACTTC
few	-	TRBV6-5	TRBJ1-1	CASSYSLPGKLGKAFF	TGTGCCAGCAGTTACTCTTTACCGGGGAAGTTGGGGAAAGCTTTCTTT
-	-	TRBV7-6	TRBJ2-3	CASSLLGGGPRGVVPDTQYF	TGTGCCAGCAGCTTATTGGGCGGAGGACCCAGGGGTGTGGTTCCAGATACGCAGTATTTT
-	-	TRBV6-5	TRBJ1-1	CASSEQRNTEAFF	TGTGCCAGCAGCGAACAAAGGAACACTGAAGCTTTCTTT
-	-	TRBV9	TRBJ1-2	CASSVDTGDGYTF	TGTGCCAGCAGCGTAGACACCGGAGATGGCTACACCTTC
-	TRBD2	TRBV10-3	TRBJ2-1	CAISEPGLAAINEQFF	TGTGCCATCAGTGAACCCGGTCTAGCGGCTATCAATGAGCAGTTCTTC
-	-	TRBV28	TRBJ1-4	CASSRDSATNEKLFF	TGTGCCAGCAGCCGCGACAGTGCAACTAATGAAAAACTGTTTTTT
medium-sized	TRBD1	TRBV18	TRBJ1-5	CASSSQGFGDQPQHF	TGTGCCAGCTCATCACAGGGGTTCGGCGATCAGCCCCAGCATTTT
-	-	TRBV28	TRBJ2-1	CASSLYSGSYNEQFF	TGTGCCAGCAGTCTCTATAGCGGCTCCTACAATGAGCAGTTCTTC
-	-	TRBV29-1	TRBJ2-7	CSVEARGHQAEISYEQYF	TGCAGCGTAGAAGCCAGGGGCCACCAAGCCGAGATCTCCTACGAGCAGTACTTC
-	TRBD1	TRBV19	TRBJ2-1	CASSPRQGLNEQFF	TGTGCCAGTAGTCCCCGACAGGGGCTCAATGAGCAGTTCTTC
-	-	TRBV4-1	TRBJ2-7	CASSQGGGYEQYF	TGCGCCAGCAGCCAGGGGGGTGGATACGAGCAGTACTTC
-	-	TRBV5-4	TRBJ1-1	CASSLARGSNTEAFF	TGTGCCAGCAGCTTGGCCCGGGGGTCGAACACTGAAGCTTTCTTT
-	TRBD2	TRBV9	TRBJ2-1	CASSVQSGGRYNEQFF	TGTGCCAGCAGCGTACAGAGCGGGGGCCGGTACAATGAGCAGTTCTTC
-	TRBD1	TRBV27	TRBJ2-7	CASRTGTGSYEQYF	TGTGCCAGCAGGACCGGGACAGGGTCCTACGAGCAGTACTTC
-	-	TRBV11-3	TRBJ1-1	CASSLGGPDNEAFF	TGTGCCAGCAGCTTGGGGGGACCGGACAATGAAGCTTTCTTT
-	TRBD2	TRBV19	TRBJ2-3	CASSILLAGRADTQYF	TGTGCCAGTAGTATTCTGCTAGCGGGAAGAGCAGATACGCAGTATTTT
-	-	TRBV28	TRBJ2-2	CATLTGLNTGELFF	TGTGCCACCCTTACAGGGTTGAACACCGGGGAGCTGTTTTTT
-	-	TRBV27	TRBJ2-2	CASSLLGNRPNTGELFF	TGTGCCAGCAGTCTATTAGGGAACAGGCCGAACACCGGGGAGCTGTTTTTT
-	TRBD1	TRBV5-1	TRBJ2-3	CASSFSDRASTDTQYF	TGCGCCAGCAGCTTCAGCGACAGGGCGAGCACAGATACGCAGTATTTT
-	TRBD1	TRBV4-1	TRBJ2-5	CASSQAPGQGRGEQYF	TGCGCCAGCAGCCAAGCCCCGGGACAGGGTCGGGGGGAGCAGTACTTC